This TCR beta chain was profiled in a study of beta chain features in type 1 diabetes. For this clone: The antigen is not known.

CDR1 and CDR2 from the germline V gene are SEHNR and FQNEAQ (reference sequence). This CDR3 region has 15 residues. The V end lost 5 bases, the J end lost 0 bases, and 11 bases lay between the germline ends. Sequenced material consisted of expressed TCRB transcripts (all of the isolated RNA was reverse transcribed). Repertoires were generated with immunoSEQ multiplex PCR, while TCRdb's copy carries only in-frame clones and drops some. The sample lists some 140,000 clones; around 9% were seen once. Study-level results: People with Type 1 diabetes carried modestly yet significantly shorter TCRB CDR3s in all four CD4+ subsets.

Isolation of CD4+ naive, central memory, regulatory and stem cell-like memory cells was achieved by sorting via CD45RO/CCR7/CD25/CD127/CD95/CD27. In all sorted populations, purity surpassed 95%. This clonotype was obtained from a man aged 25-45 years with type 1 diabetes. V gene TRBV7-9 combines with J gene TRBJ2-1; D remains ambiguous. Source material: central memory CD4+ T cells from blood. The CDR3 protein is CASSPLRSSYNEQFF. The CDR3 DNA is TGTGCCAGCAGCCCCCTACGTAGCTCCTACAATGAGCAGTTCTTC.